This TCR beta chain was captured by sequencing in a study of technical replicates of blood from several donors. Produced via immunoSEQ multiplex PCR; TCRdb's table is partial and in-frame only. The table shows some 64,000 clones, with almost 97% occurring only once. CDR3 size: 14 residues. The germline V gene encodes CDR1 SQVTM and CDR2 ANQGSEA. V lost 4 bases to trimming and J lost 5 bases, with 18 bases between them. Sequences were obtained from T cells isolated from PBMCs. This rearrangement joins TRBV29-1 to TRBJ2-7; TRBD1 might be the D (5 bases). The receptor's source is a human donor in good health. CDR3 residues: CSVAGRPFVDEQYF. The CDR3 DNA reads TGCAGCGTTGCAGGGCGTCCTTTTGTGGACGAGCAGTACTTC.